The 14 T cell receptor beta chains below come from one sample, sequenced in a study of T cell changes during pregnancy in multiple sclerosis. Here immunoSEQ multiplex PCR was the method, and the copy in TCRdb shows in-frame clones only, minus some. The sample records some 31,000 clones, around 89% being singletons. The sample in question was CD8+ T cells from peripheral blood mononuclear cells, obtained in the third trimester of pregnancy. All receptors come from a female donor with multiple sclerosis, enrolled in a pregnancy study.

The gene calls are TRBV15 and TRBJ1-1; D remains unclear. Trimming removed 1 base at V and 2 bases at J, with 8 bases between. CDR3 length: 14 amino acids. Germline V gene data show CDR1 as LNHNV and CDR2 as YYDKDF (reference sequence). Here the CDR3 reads CATSRGGLNTEAFF. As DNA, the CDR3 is TGTGCCACCAGCAGAGGTGGGCTTAACACTGAAGCTTTCTTT.

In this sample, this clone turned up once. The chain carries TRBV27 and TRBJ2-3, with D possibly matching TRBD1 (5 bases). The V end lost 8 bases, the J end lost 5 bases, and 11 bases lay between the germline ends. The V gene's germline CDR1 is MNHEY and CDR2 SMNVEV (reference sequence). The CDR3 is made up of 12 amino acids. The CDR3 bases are TGTGCCAGCCAGGGCGGCCTAGATACGCAGTATTTT. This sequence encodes CASQGGLDTQYF.

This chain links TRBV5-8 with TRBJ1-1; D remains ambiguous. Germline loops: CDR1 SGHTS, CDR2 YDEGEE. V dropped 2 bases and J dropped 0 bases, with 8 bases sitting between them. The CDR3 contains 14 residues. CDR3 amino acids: CASSFGSLNTEAFF. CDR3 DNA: TGTGCCAGCAGCTTTGGGAGTTTGAACACTGAAGCTTTCTTT.

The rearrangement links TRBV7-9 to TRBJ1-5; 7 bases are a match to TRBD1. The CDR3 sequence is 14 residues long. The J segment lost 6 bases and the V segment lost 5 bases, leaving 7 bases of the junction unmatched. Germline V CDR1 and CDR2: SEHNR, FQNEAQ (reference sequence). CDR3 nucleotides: TGTGCCAGCAGCCCACAGGGGCGGGGTCAGCCCCAGCATTTT. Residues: CASSPQGRGQPQHF.

CDR3: CASSLAGGSGEQYF. The CDR3 region has the DNA TGTGCCAGCAGCTTAGCGGGAGGGTCCGGCGAGCAGTACTTC. The genes are TRBV7-6 and TRBJ2-7; 7 nucleotides line up with TRBD2. Per the germline V gene, CDR1 is SGHVS and CDR2 is FNYEAQ. This CDR3 region has 14 residues. V dropped 0 bases and J dropped 6; count of bases not matched to a gene: 5.

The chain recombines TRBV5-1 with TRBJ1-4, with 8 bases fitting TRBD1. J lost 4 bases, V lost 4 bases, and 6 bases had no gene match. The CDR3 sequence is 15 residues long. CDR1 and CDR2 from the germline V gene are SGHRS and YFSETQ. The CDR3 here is CASSTTTGVNEKLFF. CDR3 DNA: TGCGCCAGCAGCACGACGACAGGGGTTAATGAAAAACTGTTTTTT.

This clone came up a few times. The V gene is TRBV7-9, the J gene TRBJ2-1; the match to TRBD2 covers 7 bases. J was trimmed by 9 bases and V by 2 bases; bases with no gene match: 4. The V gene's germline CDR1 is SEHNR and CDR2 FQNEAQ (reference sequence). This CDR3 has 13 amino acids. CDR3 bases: TGTGCCAGCAGCTTATGGGGGGGAACTGAGCAGTTCTTC. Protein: CASSLWGGTEQFF. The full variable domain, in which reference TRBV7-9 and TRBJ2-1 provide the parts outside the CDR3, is DTGVSQNPRHKITKRGQNVTFRCDPISEHNRLYWYRQTLGQGPEFLTYFQNEAQLEKSRLLSDRFSAERPKGSFSTLEIQRTEQGDSAMYLCASSLWGGTEQFFGPGTRLTVL.

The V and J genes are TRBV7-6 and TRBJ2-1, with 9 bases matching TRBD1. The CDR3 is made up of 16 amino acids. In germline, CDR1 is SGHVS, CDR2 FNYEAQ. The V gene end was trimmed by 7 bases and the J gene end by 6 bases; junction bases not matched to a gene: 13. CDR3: CASTPWSGTGSNEQFF. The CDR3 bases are TGTGCCAGCACCCCTTGGTCCGGGACAGGGTCCAATGAGCAGTTCTTC.

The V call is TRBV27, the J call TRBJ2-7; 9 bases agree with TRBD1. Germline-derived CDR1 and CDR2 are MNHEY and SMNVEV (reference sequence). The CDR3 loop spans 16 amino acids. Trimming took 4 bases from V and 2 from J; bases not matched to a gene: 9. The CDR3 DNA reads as TGTGCCAGCAGTTCCTCGACAGGGGGGCGACCCTACGAGCAGTACTTC. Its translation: CASSSSTGGRPYEQYF.

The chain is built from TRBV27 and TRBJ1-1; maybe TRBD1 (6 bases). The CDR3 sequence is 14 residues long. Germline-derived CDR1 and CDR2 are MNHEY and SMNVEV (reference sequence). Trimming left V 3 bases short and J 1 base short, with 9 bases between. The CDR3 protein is CASSLGRGNTEAFF. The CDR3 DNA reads TGTGCCAGCAGTTTGGGCAGGGGGAACACTGAAGCTTTCTTT.

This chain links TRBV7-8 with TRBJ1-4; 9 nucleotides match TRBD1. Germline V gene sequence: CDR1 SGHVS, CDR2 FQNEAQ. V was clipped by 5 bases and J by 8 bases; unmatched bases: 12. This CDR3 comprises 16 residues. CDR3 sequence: CASSREGQGLGEKLFF. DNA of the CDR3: TGTGCCAGCAGCAGAGAGGGACAGGGCCTGGGAGAAAAACTGTTTTTT. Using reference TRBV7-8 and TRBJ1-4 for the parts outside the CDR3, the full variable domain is GAGVSQSPRYKVAKRGQDVALRCDPISGHVSLFWYQQALGQGPEFLTYFQNEAQLDKSGLPSDRFFAERPEGSVSTLKIQRTQQEDSAVYLCASSREGQGLGEKLFFGSGTQLSVL.

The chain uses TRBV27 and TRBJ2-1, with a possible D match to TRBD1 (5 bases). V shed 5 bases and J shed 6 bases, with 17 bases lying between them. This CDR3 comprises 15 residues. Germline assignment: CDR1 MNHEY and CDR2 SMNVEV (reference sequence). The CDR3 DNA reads TGTGCCAGCAGTATTATCCCGAACAGGCCCAATGAGCAGTTCTTC. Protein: CASSIIPNRPNEQFF.

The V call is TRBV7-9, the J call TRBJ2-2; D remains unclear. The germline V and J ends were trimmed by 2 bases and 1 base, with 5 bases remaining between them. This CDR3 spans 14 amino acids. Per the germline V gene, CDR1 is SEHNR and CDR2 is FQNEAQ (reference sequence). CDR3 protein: CASSLTGNTGELFF. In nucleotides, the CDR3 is TGTGCCAGCAGCTTAACCGGGAACACCGGGGAGCTGTTTTTT.

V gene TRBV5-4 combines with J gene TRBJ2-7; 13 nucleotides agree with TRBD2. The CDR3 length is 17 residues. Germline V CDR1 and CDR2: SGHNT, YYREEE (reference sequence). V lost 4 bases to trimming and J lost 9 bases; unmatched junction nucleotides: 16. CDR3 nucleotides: TGTGCCAGCAGCCCAGGACTAGCGGGGGCGAACTCTTTGGGGCAGTACTTC. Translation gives CASSPGLAGANSLGQYF.